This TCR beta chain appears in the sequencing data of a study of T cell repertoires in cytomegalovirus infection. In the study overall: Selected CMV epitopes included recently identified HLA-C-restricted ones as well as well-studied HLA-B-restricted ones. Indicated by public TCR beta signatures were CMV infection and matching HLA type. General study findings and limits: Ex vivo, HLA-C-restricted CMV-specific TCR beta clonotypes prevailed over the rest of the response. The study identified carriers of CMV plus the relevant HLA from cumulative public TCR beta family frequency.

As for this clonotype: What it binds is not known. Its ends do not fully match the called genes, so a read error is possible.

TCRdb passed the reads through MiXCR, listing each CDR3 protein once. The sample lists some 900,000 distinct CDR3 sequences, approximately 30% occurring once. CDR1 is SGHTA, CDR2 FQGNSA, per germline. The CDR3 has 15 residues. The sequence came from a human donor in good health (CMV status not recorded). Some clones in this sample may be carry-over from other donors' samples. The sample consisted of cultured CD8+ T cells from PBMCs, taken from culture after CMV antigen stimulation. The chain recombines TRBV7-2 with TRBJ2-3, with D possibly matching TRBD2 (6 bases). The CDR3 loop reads CASSLGRGGGDMQYF. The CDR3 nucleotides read TGTGCCAGCAGCTTAGGTCGGGGAGGAGGGGATATGCAGTATTTT.